Listed below are T cell receptor beta chains from one sample, sequenced in a study of T cell responses to AZD1222 COVID-19 vaccine. Using immunoSEQ multiplex PCR, the repertoire was profiled, and TCRdb retains in-frame clones only, with some absent. The sample has some 96,000 clones, 89% seen once. Sequencing was performed on peripheral blood, taken on day 0 of AZD1222 vaccination. These receptors were obtained from an adult in good health. Each CDR3 is given with its conserved first and last residue. Each record gives: clone size, J gene, V gene, D gene, CDR3 DNA, CDR3 protein. The D gene is left open where the match is weak. Clone sizes are given selectively: once, few, many, or a class where the clone is expanded.

few | TRBJ2-1 | TRBV5-5 | TRBD1 | TGTGCCAGCAGCGTGGACAGGGCCGGCAATGAGCAGTTCTTC | CASSVDRAGNEQFF
. | TRBJ1-5 | TRBV27 | TRBD1 | TGTGCCAGCAGTCCGACAGGGGGTGCGCAGCCCCAGCATTTT | CASSPTGGAQPQHF
once | TRBJ2-3 | TRBV5-5 | . | TGTGCCAGCAGCCCAGACTGGGACACAGATACGCAGTATTTT | CASSPDWDTDTQYF
. | TRBJ2-1 | TRBV19 | TRBD1 | TGTGCCAGTAGTGGGGGACAGGGGGCCCTCGATGAGCAGTTCTTC | CASSGGQGALDEQFF
. | TRBJ1-1 | TRBV30 | . | TGTGCCTGGAACAGGGAATTGAACACTGAAGCTTTCTTT | CAWNRELNTEAFF
. | TRBJ2-7 | TRBV27 | TRBD2 | TGTGCCAGCAGTGCGCGAGCGGGGGAGCAGTACTTC | CASSARAGEQYF
. | TRBJ1-1 | TRBV6-5 | . | TGTGCCAGCTGTAATTTACTGAACACTGAAGCTTTCTTT | CASCNLLNTEAFF
. | TRBJ2-1 | TRBV7-2 | TRBD2 | TGTGCCAGCAGCTCACTAGCGGGGGTAGCCAATGAGCAGTTCTTC | CASSSLAGVANEQFF
. | TRBJ1-1 | TRBV27 | . | TGTGCCAGCAGTTTAAATACAGGGTGGGCTGAAGCTTTCTTT | CASSLNTGWAEAFF
. | TRBJ2-7 | TRBV5-4 | . | TGTGCCAGCAGCTTGTCCGCGGGGCCCGGGGTTTACGAGCAGTACTTC | CASSLSAGPGVYEQYF
. | TRBJ1-1 | TRBV20-1 | . | TGCAGTGCTAGTTGGGCTGGGGGAGCGACTGAAGCTTTCTTT | CSASWAGGATEAFF
. | TRBJ1-5 | TRBV4-2 | . | TGTGCCAGCAGCCAAGATAGGGGGAACGGAGGCTTTAGCAATCAGCCCCAGCATTTT | CASSQDRGNGGFSNQPQHF
. | TRBJ2-5 | TRBV9 | TRBD2 | TGTGCCAGCAACGAGCGGGGGGGCAGCGCCCAGTACTTC | CASNERGGSAQYF
. | TRBJ2-6 | TRBV4-2 | TRBD2 | TGTGCCAGCAGCCAAGACTTAGCGGGGATAGCCTCTGGGGCCAACGTCCTGACTTTC | CASSQDLAGIASGANVLTF